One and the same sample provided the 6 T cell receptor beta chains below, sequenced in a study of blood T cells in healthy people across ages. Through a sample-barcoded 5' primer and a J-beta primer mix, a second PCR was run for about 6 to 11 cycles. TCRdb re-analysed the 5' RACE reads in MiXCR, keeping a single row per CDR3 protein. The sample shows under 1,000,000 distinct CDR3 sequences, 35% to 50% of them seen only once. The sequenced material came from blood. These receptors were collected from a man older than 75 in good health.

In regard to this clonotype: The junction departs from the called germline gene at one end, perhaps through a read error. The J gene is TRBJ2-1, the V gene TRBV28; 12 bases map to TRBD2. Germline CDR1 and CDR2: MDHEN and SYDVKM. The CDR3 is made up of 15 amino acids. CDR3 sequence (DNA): TGTGCCTGCAGTCGGACTAGCGGGGACTACAATGAGCAGTTCTTC. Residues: CACSRTSGDYNEQFF. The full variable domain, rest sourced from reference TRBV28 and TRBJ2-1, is DVKVTQSSRYLVKRTGEKVFLECVQDMDHENMFWYRQDPGLGLRLIYFSYDVKMKEKGDIPEGYSVSREKKERFSLILESASTNQTSMYLCACSRTSGDYNEQFFGPGTRLTVL.

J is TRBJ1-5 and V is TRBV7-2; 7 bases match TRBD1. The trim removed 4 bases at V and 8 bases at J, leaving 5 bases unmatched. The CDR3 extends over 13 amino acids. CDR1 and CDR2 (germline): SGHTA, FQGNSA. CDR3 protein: CASSSTGIKPQHF. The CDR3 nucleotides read TGTGCCAGCAGCTCGACAGGGATAAAGCCCCAGCATTTT.

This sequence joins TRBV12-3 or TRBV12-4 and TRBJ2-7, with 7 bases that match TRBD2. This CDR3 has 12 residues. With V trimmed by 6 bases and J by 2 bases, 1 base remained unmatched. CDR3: CASSREAYEQYF. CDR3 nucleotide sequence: TGTGCCAGCAGCCGGGAGGCCTACGAGCAGTACTTC.

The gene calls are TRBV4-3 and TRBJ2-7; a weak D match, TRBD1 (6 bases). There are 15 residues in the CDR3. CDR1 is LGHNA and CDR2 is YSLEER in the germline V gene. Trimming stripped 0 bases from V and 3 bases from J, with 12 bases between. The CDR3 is CASSQDPGQNYEQYF. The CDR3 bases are TGCGCCAGCAGCCAAGATCCCGGACAGAACTACGAGCAGTACTTC.

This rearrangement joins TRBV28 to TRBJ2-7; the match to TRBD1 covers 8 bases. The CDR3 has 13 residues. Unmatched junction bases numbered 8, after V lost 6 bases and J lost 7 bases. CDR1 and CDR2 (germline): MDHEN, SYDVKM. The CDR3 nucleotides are TGTGCCAGCAGGAGGGACAGGACGGCTGAGCAGTACTTC. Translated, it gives CASRRDRTAEQYF.

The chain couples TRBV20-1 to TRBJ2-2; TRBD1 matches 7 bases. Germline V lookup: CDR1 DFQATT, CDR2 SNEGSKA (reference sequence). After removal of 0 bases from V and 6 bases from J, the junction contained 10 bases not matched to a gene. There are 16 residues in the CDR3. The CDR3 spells CSARDIRGRVSGELFF. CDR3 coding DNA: TGCAGTGCTAGAGATATTAGGGGGCGCGTGTCCGGGGAGCTGTTTTTT.